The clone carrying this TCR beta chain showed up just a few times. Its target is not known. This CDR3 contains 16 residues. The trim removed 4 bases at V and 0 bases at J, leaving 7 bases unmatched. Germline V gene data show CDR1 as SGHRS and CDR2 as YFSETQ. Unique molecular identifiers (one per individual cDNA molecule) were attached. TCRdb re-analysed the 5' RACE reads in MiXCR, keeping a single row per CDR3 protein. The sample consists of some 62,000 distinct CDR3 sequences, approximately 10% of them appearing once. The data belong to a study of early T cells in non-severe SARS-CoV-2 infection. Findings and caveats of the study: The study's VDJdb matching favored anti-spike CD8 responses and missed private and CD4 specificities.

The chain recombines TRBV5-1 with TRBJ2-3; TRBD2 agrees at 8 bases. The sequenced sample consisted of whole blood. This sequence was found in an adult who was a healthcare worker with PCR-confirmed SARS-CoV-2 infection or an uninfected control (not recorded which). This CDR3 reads CASSGSGGGSTDTQYF. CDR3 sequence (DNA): TGCGCCAGCAGCGGAAGCGGGGGCGGTAGCACAGATACGCAGTATTTT.